The rows below give T cell receptor beta chains drawn from one sample of a study of T cell changes during pregnancy in multiple sclerosis. Some clones are missing from TCRdb's copy, which holds only in-frame ones; the method was immunoSEQ multiplex PCR. Of under 110,000 clones listed, just under 95% were seen once; the top ten hold around 1.5%. The sample in question was peripheral blood, obtained after pregnancy. The receptors stem from a female donor with multiple sclerosis, enrolled in a pregnancy study. Each CDR3 is given with its conserved first and last residue. D genes are given only for firm matches. Clone size is shown for a subset of rows, as once, few, many or a class of expanded clone.

abundance	d_gene	v_gene	j_gene	CDR3nt	CDR3aa
-	-	TRBV2	TRBJ1-3	TGTGCCAGCAGTCCTTGGACAGAAACTGGAAACACCATATATTTT	CASSPWTETGNTIYF
-	-	TRBV28	TRBJ1-2	TGTGCCAGCAGTTTAAAAGTACAGGGAGACTATGGCTACACCTTC	CASSLKVQGDYGYTF
-	TRBD1	TRBV29-1	TRBJ1-5	TGCAGCGTGGGGACAGGGGAACTCCAGCCCCAGCATTTT	CSVGTGELQPQHF
-	-	TRBV5-4	TRBJ2-2	TGTGCCAGCAGCCTTGGGCAACCCCAGGCCGGGGAGCTGTTTTTT	CASSLGQPQAGELFF
-	-	TRBV6-1	TRBJ2-1	TGTGCCTGCCTCCGGGACTCACTTGGGAATGAGCAGTTCTTC	CACLRDSLGNEQFF
-	-	TRBV7-9	TRBJ2-1	TGTGCCAGCAGCCCCTCTACAGGGACCTACAATGAGCAGTTCTTC	CASSPSTGTYNEQFF
-	TRBD1	TRBV5-1	TRBJ2-5	TGCGCCAGCACCAACAGGGGGAAGGAGACCCAGTACTTC	CASTNRGKETQYF
-	-	TRBV6-1	TRBJ1-4	TGTGCCAGCAGTGTGGCAAATGAAAAACTGTTTTTT	CASSVANEKLFF
-	-	TRBV15	TRBJ1-6	TGTGCCACCAGCAGAGATGACGGGGGTAGTTCACCCCTCCACTTT	CATSRDDGGSSPLHF
-	TRBD1	TRBV6-1	TRBJ2-7	TGTGCCAGCAGTCCCCGGGACAGGGCTCTCGAGCAGTACTTC	CASSPRDRALEQYF
-	-	TRBV10-3	TRBJ1-1	TGTGCCATCAGTGAGTCGACTGAGACAGTGAACACTGAAGCTTTCTTT	CAISESTETVNTEAFF
once	TRBD2	TRBV27	TRBJ2-3	TGTGCCAGCAAAGAGCTCCACGGGAGGGCCGGAGATACGCAGTATTTT	CASKELHGRAGDTQYF
-	-	TRBV19	TRBJ1-6	TGTGCCAGTAGTATTTTCGGCGGGGAATGGAATAATTCACCCCTCCACTTT	CASSIFGGEWNNSPLHF
-	-	TRBV9	TRBJ2-3	TGTGCCAGCAGCGTAGTTACAAGTGGCACAGATACGCAGTATTTT	CASSVVTSGTDTQYF
-	-	TRBV5-4	TRBJ2-2	TGTGCCAGCAGCTTGCCTCTGGGTCCGACTTCTAACACCGGGGAGCTGTTTTTT	CASSLPLGPTSNTGELFF
-	-	TRBV6-1	TRBJ1-1	TGTGCCAGCAGTGGAACCGGAGACACTGAAGCTTTCTTT	CASSGTGDTEAFF
-	-	TRBV15	TRBJ1-2	TGTGCCACCAGCGGGGCACCTATGCGGGGCTACACCTTC	CATSGAPMRGYTF
-	-	TRBV28	TRBJ2-3	TGTGCCAGCAGTTTTTATCAGCGGGCCCCGGGGGATACGCAGTATTTT	CASSFYQRAPGDTQYF
-	TRBD2	TRBV15	TRBJ2-1	TGTGCCACCAGCAAGGGACTAGTAGAGGACCATAATGAGCAGTTCTTC	CATSKGLVEDHNEQFF
once	-	TRBV2	TRBJ2-3	TGTGCCAGCAGTGAAGGGAGGGGCTCAGATACGCAGTATTTT	CASSEGRGSDTQYF
-	TRBD1	TRBV5-5	TRBJ2-7	TGTGCCAGCAGCCACGAACGGACAGGGAGGAACGAGCAGTACTTC	CASSHERTGRNEQYF
-	-	TRBV2	TRBJ1-5	TGTGCCAGCAGTTTATCCCAGAACAATCAGCCCCAGCATTTT	CASSLSQNNQPQHF
-	-	TRBV7-6	TRBJ1-4	TGTGCCAGCAGCTTAGGAGGGGGTGTAACTAATGAAAAACTGTTTTTT	CASSLGGGVTNEKLFF
-	-	TRBV18	TRBJ1-4	TGTGCCAGCTCACCACAGGGCGAAAGCGGTGAAAAACTGTTTTTT	CASSPQGESGEKLFF
-	TRBD2	TRBV29-1	TRBJ2-7	TGCAGCGTTGAAGTGGCTAGCGGGAACACCTACGAGCAGTACTTC	CSVEVASGNTYEQYF
-	TRBD1	TRBV10-2	TRBJ1-6	TGCGCCAGCAGGGGACAGCTAGATAATTCACCCCTCCACTTT	CASRGQLDNSPLHF
-	-	TRBV5-1	TRBJ2-5	TGCGCCAGCAGCTTCGCGGACGGGGGACGGGAGACCCAGTACTTC	CASSFADGGRETQYF
-	TRBD1	TRBV6-1	TRBJ2-5	TGTGCCAGCAGTGGAAGGACAGGGCCGCCAATTCAAGAGACCCAGTACTTC	CASSGRTGPPIQETQYF
-	TRBD2	TRBV27	TRBJ2-1	TGTGCCAGCAGTTCCCGACTAGCGGGCGATTTTGAGCAGTTCTTC	CASSSRLAGDFEQFF
-	-	TRBV6-6	TRBJ2-5	TGTGCCAGCAGACGTCAGGCAACGCGGGGAGAGACCCAGTACTTC	CASRRQATRGETQYF
-	TRBD1	TRBV6-5	TRBJ2-1	TGTGCCAGCAGTCGGGACAGGGGGCGCTACAATGAGCAGTTCTTC	CASSRDRGRYNEQFF
-	TRBD1	TRBV5-1	TRBJ2-7	TGCGCCAGCAGCAAGGGACAGACCTACGAGCAGTACTTC	CASSKGQTYEQYF
-	TRBD1	TRBV7-6	TRBJ2-4	TGTGCCAGCAGCCCAAAGACAGGGACAGGGGGGGGGACCAAAAACATTCAGTACTTC	CASSPKTGTGGGTKNIQYF
-	TRBD1	TRBV5-5	TRBJ2-7	TGTGCCAGCAGCTGGGGCGACAGGGCCTACGAGCAGTACTTC	CASSWGDRAYEQYF
-	TRBD1	TRBV7-2	TRBJ2-6	TGTGCCAGCAGCGGCCCCAGGGGGCTGGGTGGGGCCAACGTCCTGACTTTC	CASSGPRGLGGANVLTF
-	TRBD1	TRBV19	TRBJ2-5	TGTGCCAGTAGTCTCGGACAGGGGAGTGGGTACCAAGAGACCCAGTACTTC	CASSLGQGSGYQETQYF
-	-	TRBV5-1	TRBJ1-2	TGCGCCAGCAGCTTGGATTTCGGCGGGGACTATGGCTACACCTTC	CASSLDFGGDYGYTF
-	TRBD1	TRBV30	TRBJ1-2	TGTGCCTGGAGTGTACGGCAGGGGGCGGGCGGCTACACCTTC	CAWSVRQGAGGYTF
-	-	TRBV5-6	TRBJ2-7	TGTGCCAGCAGCTTGTATCTGTCGGCCTACGAGCAGTACTTC	CASSLYLSAYEQYF
-	TRBD1	TRBV2	TRBJ2-1	TGTGCCAGCAGTGAACAGGGGGCCTACAATGAGCAGTTCTTC	CASSEQGAYNEQFF
-	-	TRBV28	TRBJ2-6	TGTGCCAGCAGTAACGACCAGCGCCGGGCCAACGTCCTGACTTTC	CASSNDQRRANVLTF
-	-	TRBV10-3	TRBJ2-5	TGTGCCATCGCAGGGGATGGGCGCCAAGAGACCCAGTACTTC	CAIAGDGRQETQYF
-	TRBD2	TRBV27	TRBJ2-1	TGTGCCAGCAGCCGCGGGACTAGCGGGAGCTACGGGCAGTTCTTC	CASSRGTSGSYGQFF
-	TRBD1	TRBV30	TRBJ1-3	TGTGCCTGGAACAGGGGACTCTCTGGAAACACCATATATTTT	CAWNRGLSGNTIYF
-	TRBD1	TRBV5-1	TRBJ2-6	TGCGCCAGCAGCTCAGGACAGGGGGCGGTATCTGGGGCCAACGTCCTGACTTTC	CASSSGQGAVSGANVLTF
-	-	TRBV25-1	TRBJ2-7	TGTGCCAGCACTTTCTCCTACGAGCAGTACTTC	CASTFSYEQYF
-	-	TRBV7-8	TRBJ2-7	TGTGCCAGCAGCATATATACAGGGAGCATTGCCTACGAGCAGTACTTC	CASSIYTGSIAYEQYF
-	TRBD2	TRBV27	TRBJ2-1	TGTGCCAGCAGTCCACCGGGACTAGGCTACAATGAGCAGTTCTTC	CASSPPGLGYNEQFF
-	-	TRBV30	TRBJ1-2	TGTGCCTGGACCGGAAGGCGGCAGGGTGCCTATGGCTACACCTTC	CAWTGRRQGAYGYTF
-	TRBD2	TRBV6-5	TRBJ2-2	TGTGCCAGCAGACCCCCGGGGGGTTTGGCCGGGGAGCTGTTTTTT	CASRPPGGLAGELFF
-	-	TRBV30	TRBJ2-1	TGTGCCTTCTACCCTACCATTTACAATGAGCAGTTCTTC	CAFYPTIYNEQFF
-	TRBD2	TRBV30	TRBJ2-1	TGTGCCTGGGAACGCGGGGGGCCGTTCTTC	CAWERGGPFF